This is a list of T cell receptor beta chains from one sample in a study of T cell responses to AZD1222 COVID-19 vaccine. Libraries were prepared by immunoSEQ multiplex PCR; TCRdb keeps only in-frame clonotypes and omits some of them. The sample includes roughly 120,000 clones, approximately 90% of them seen just once. The material was peripheral blood, obtained 28 days after the second AZD1222 dose. All receptors derive from an adult who received the AZD1222 COVID-19 vaccine. CDR3s include the opening cysteine and the closing phenylalanine or tryptophan. The D gene is left open where the match is weak. Clone size is stated in some rows and not others, as once, few, many or a class when expanded.

j_gene	d_gene	v_gene	abundance	CDR3aa	CDR3nt
TRBJ2-7	TRBD1	TRBV6-5	-	CASSLTGSSYEQYF	TGTGCCAGCAGTCTGACAGGGAGCTCCTACGAGCAGTACTTC
TRBJ1-3	-	TRBV6-1	-	CASSGYSGVGGNTIYF	TGTGCCAGCAGTGGGTACTCGGGGGTTGGAGGAAACACCATATATTTT
TRBJ1-2	-	TRBV30	-	CAWSRMVYGYTF	TGTGCCTGGAGTCGGATGGTTTATGGCTACACCTTC
TRBJ1-3	-	TRBV30	-	CAWSAGFSGNTIYF	TGTGCCTGGAGTGCAGGTTTCTCTGGAAACACCATATATTTT
TRBJ2-7	-	TRBV18	-	CASSRDFAYEQYF	TGTGCCAGCTCACGGGACTTTGCCTACGAGCAGTACTTC
TRBJ1-1	TRBD1	TRBV7-8	-	CASSLAPGTEFMNTEAFF	TGTGCCAGCAGCTTAGCCCCCGGGACAGAGTTCATGAACACTGAAGCTTTCTTT
TRBJ2-3	TRBD1	TRBV10-3	-	CAISDRADTQYF	TGTGCCATCTCGGACAGGGCAGATACGCAGTATTTT
TRBJ2-5	-	TRBV27	-	CASSLLPQGNQETQYF	TGTGCCAGCAGTTTACTCCCGCAGGGTAACCAAGAGACCCAGTACTTC
TRBJ2-7	-	TRBV6-4	-	CASRPEAVGYEQYF	TGTGCCAGCAGACCCGAGGCGGTTGGCTACGAGCAGTACTTC
TRBJ2-2	-	TRBV19	-	CASSVVYGELFF	TGTGCCAGTAGCGTCGTTTACGGGGAGCTGTTTTTT
TRBJ2-7	-	TRBV6-5	-	CASSYRLGSYEQYF	TGTGCCAGCAGTTACCGGCTAGGGAGCTACGAGCAGTACTTC
TRBJ2-2	-	TRBV25-1	-	CASSVTGTLTGELFF	TGTGCCAGCAGTGTAACCGGGACTCTAACCGGGGAGCTGTTTTTT
TRBJ2-7	TRBD2	TRBV28	-	CASGSGSSSYEQYF	TGTGCCAGCGGGAGCGGGAGTAGCTCCTACGAGCAGTACTTC
TRBJ2-1	TRBD2	TRBV9	-	CASSVDLAGHNEQFF	TGTGCCAGCAGCGTAGACCTAGCGGGACACAATGAGCAGTTCTTC
TRBJ2-1	TRBD1	TRBV3-1/TRBV3-2	-	CASSQPPGTGMYNEQFF	TGTGCCAGCAGCCAACCACCCGGGACAGGGATGTACAATGAGCAGTTCTTC
TRBJ2-7	-	TRBV5-8	-	CASSKGFWVSYEQYF	TGTGCCAGCAGCAAGGGTTTTTGGGTCTCCTACGAGCAGTACTTC
TRBJ2-7	TRBD2	TRBV10-2	-	CASWGVAGGRSYEQYF	TGCGCCAGTTGGGGGGTAGCGGGAGGTCGGTCCTACGAGCAGTACTTC
TRBJ2-1	-	TRBV28	-	CASSFIRSLLAGSSYNEQFF	TGTGCCAGCAGTTTTATCCGATCCTTGCTCGCGGGTAGCTCCTACAATGAGCAGTTCTTC
TRBJ2-2	-	TRBV11-3	-	CASSPNTGELFF	TGTGCCAGCAGCCCGAACACCGGGGAGCTGTTTTTT
TRBJ1-1	-	TRBV10-1	once	CASSPLPMNTEAFF	TGCGCCAGCAGTCCGCTACCTATGAACACTGAAGCTTTCTTT
TRBJ1-5	-	TRBV3-1/TRBV3-2	-	CASSLNQGRDQPQHF	TGTGCCAGCAGTCTTAATCAGGGACGCGATCAGCCCCAGCATTTT
TRBJ1-1	-	TRBV28	-	CASSAQNRVQAFF	TGTGCCAGCAGTGCCCAAAACAGGGTTCAAGCTTTCTTT
TRBJ2-2	-	TRBV6-5	-	CASSYSGRNTGELFF	TGTGCCAGCAGTTACTCCGGGAGAAACACCGGGGAGCTGTTTTTT
TRBJ2-1	TRBD2	TRBV11-2	-	CASSLEGLDYNEQFF	TGTGCCAGCAGCTTAGAGGGACTAGACTACAATGAGCAGTTCTTC
TRBJ1-5	-	TRBV28	-	CASSDSDSNQPQHF	TGTGCCAGCAGCGACAGCGATAGCAATCAGCCCCAGCATTTT
TRBJ1-4	-	TRBV28	-	CASSSGQREKLFF	TGTGCCAGCAGCTCCGGACAGAGAGAAAAACTGTTTTTT
TRBJ2-5	TRBD2	TRBV2	-	CASSGSGTTNQETQYF	TGTGCCAGCAGTGGTAGCGGGACCACTAACCAAGAGACCCAGTACTTC
TRBJ2-2	-	TRBV15	-	CATSLSSFPTGELFF	TGTGCCACCAGTCTGTCCTCTTTCCCCACCGGGGAGCTGTTTTTT
TRBJ1-1	TRBD1	TRBV11-2	once	CASSSQGASTEAFF	TGTGCCAGCAGCTCACAGGGGGCGAGTACTGAAGCTTTCTTT
TRBJ2-1	-	TRBV6-5	-	CATSGAISSYNEQFF	TGTGCCACATCCGGAGCAATTAGCTCCTACAATGAGCAGTTCTTC
TRBJ2-1	-	TRBV24-1	-	CATSDWRRRYNEQFF	TGTGCCACCAGTGACTGGCGTCGGAGGTACAATGAGCAGTTCTTC
TRBJ2-6	-	TRBV27	-	CASSLSSGANVLTF	TGTGCCAGCAGTTTATCCTCTGGGGCCAACGTCCTGACTTTC
TRBJ2-1	-	TRBV7-9	-	CASSLAQGSEQFF	TGTGCCAGCAGCTTAGCGCAGGGAAGTGAGCAGTTCTTC
TRBJ1-4	-	TRBV5-6	few	CASSLLRVSETNEKLFF	TGTGCCAGCAGCTTATTAAGGGTCTCGGAAACTAATGAAAAACTGTTTTTT
TRBJ1-2	-	TRBV3-1/TRBV3-2	-	CASSQDWSLRQARGNYGYTF	TGTGCCAGCAGCCAAGATTGGTCACTAAGACAGGCTCGAGGGAACTATGGCTACACCTTC
TRBJ1-1	-	TRBV18	-	CASSPGNTDTEAFF	TGTGCCAGCTCACCTGGAAATACGGACACTGAAGCTTTCTTT
TRBJ2-2	-	TRBV7-2	-	CASSLVTPPGELFF	TGTGCCAGCAGCTTAGTAACCCCACCCGGGGAGCTGTTTTTT
TRBJ1-5	-	TRBV19	few	CASSETGGGNQPQHF	TGTGCCAGTAGTGAAACTGGGGGAGGCAATCAGCCCCAGCATTTT
TRBJ2-2	TRBD2	TRBV28	once	CASSLWREDTGELFF	TGTGCCAGCAGTTTATGGCGGGAGGACACCGGGGAGCTGTTTTTT
TRBJ2-1	TRBD2	TRBV7-3	-	CASSPTGGRRVSNEQFF	TGTGCCAGCAGCCCCACGGGCGGGAGACGTGTTAGCAATGAGCAGTTCTTC
TRBJ1-1	-	TRBV4-1	once	CASSPILNTEAFF	TGCGCCAGCAGCCCGATTCTCAACACTGAAGCTTTCTTT
TRBJ1-4	-	TRBV2	-	CASRYTGTRNEKLFF	TGTGCCAGCAGATATACAGGGACGAGGAACGAAAAACTGTTTTTT
TRBJ2-1	TRBD1	TRBV5-1	-	CASSLGIRDRYNEQFF	TGCGCCAGCAGCTTGGGAATCCGGGACAGATATAATGAGCAGTTCTTC
TRBJ1-6	-	TRBV7-9	-	CASSLQVGSPLHF	TGTGCCAGCAGCTTACAGGTTGGCTCACCCCTCCACTTT
TRBJ1-2	TRBD1	TRBV28	-	CASTLDRDYGYTF	TGTGCCAGCACCCTAGACAGGGATTATGGCTACACCTTC
TRBJ1-2	-	TRBV7-8	-	CASSLVGRRSGYTF	TGTGCCAGCAGCTTAGTGGGCAGGCGGTCGGGCTACACCTTC
TRBJ2-2	TRBD2	TRBV10-3	-	CTTGTNLSVIHGELFF	TGTACAACCGGGACTAATCTGTCTGTCATCCACGGGGAGCTGTTTTTT
TRBJ2-7	TRBD2	TRBV5-4	few	CASSEGTSGPYEQYF	TGTGCCAGCAGCGAGGGGACTAGCGGTCCCTACGAGCAGTACTTC
TRBJ2-7	TRBD2	TRBV28	-	CASSSLLAGGTYEQYF	TGTGCCAGCAGTTCCCTACTAGCGGGGGGAACCTACGAGCAGTACTTC
TRBJ1-5	-	TRBV6-5	-	CASSQTTYQPQHF	TGTGCCAGCAGCCAGACAACATATCAGCCCCAGCATTTT
TRBJ1-5	-	TRBV18	-	CASSPQGQTNQPQHF	TGTGCCAGCTCACCACAAGGACAGACCAATCAGCCCCAGCATTTT
TRBJ1-5	-	TRBV6-4	-	CASSGEWNQPQHF	TGTGCCAGCAGTGGGGAGTGGAATCAGCCCCAGCATTTT
TRBJ1-1	-	TRBV15	-	CATSRKTMRNTEAFF	TGTGCCACCAGCAGGAAAACCATGAGGAACACTGAAGCTTTCTTT
TRBJ2-3	TRBD1	TRBV6-5	once	CASSNRGSTDTQYF	TGTGCCAGCAGCAACAGGGGGAGCACAGATACGCAGTATTTT
TRBJ1-5	-	TRBV20-1	-	CSASNGARQPQHF	TGCAGTGCTAGTAACGGGGCCCGGCAGCCCCAGCATTTT
TRBJ2-1	-	TRBV27	-	CASSFGLNNEQFF	TGTGCCAGCAGTTTTGGACTGAACAATGAGCAGTTCTTC
TRBJ2-3	-	TRBV7-9	-	CASSWAGRTDTQYF	TGTGCCAGCAGCTGGGCAGGGCGTACAGATACGCAGTATTTT
TRBJ2-2	-	TRBV2	-	CASKRRANTGELFF	TGTGCCAGCAAGCGGAGAGCAAACACCGGGGAGCTGTTTTTT
TRBJ2-1	TRBD2	TRBV19	-	CASTSGRGDEQFF	TGTGCCAGTACGAGCGGGAGGGGGGATGAGCAGTTCTTC